A single sample gave rise to the 18 T cell receptor beta chains below, sequenced in a study of response to subunit inactivated influenza vaccine (dated by TCRdb to the late 2010s). Libraries came from RT-PCR. The listed sequencing device is Illumina HiSeq 2500. TCRdb reworked the public reads: Q25 trimming with fastp, MiXCR clone assembly, productive beta chains retained. Identical CDR3 protein sequences are pooled into one entry, listed with their most common genes and DNA. The sample records approximately 500,000 distinct CDR3 sequences, 10% to 15% of which are singletons. The leading ten clones occupy about 12% of the sample. In the paper's terms, the time point label means: 45 days after influenza vaccine administration. The material was PBMCs from blood, obtained more than 35 days after vaccination. These receptors originate from a man between 45 and 60 years old who received an inactivated influenza vaccine. Donor details come from another sample of the same person, matched by shared clones.

The genes are TRBV5-6 and TRBJ2-7; maybe TRBD2 (6 bases). The germline V and J ends were trimmed by 4 bases and 10 bases, with 12 bases remaining between them. This CDR3 comprises 11 residues. From germline, CDR1 is SGHDT and CDR2 YYEEEE. The CDR3 DNA reads TGTGCCAGCAGCGTCGGCGGGGTTCAGTACTTC. Amino acids: CASSVGGVQYF. The variable domain in full, with the rest retrieved from reference TRBV5-6 and TRBJ2-7, is DAGVTQSPTHLIKTRGQQVTLRCSPKSGHDTVSWYQQALGQGPQFIFQYYEEEERQRGNFPDRFSGHQFPNYSSELNVNALLLGDSALYLCASSVGGVQYFGPGTRLTVT.

This clonotype was found a few times. The rearrangement uses TRBV25-1 and TRBJ1-6; 9 bases are shared with TRBD1. Germline CDR1 is MGHDK and CDR2 is SYGVNS. V shed 3 bases and J 1 base; nucleotides not matched to a gene: 4. The CDR3 contains 17 residues. The CDR3 nucleotides are TGTGCCAGCAGTGAGGACAGGGGAGGATCCTATAATTCACCCCTCCACTTT. Translation: CASSEDRGGSYNSPLHF.

This rearrangement joins TRBV11-2 to TRBJ2-3; tentatively, D is TRBD1 (5 bases). The CDR3 covers 14 residues. V shed 5 bases and J shed 2 bases, with 11 bases lying between them. From germline, CDR1 is SGHAT and CDR2 FQNNGV. CDR3 coding DNA: TGTGCCAGCAGCCATACCAGGGCCACAGATACGCAGTATTTT. Its protein is CASSHTRATDTQYF.

This clonotype was counted only a few times. The J gene is TRBJ1-1, the V gene TRBV6-2 or TRBV6-3; tentative D call: TRBD1 (5 bases). The CDR3 sequence is 14 residues long. Trimming stripped 2 bases from V and 5 bases from J, with 12 bases between. CDR1 and CDR2 from the germline V gene are MNHEY and SVGEGT. In DNA, the CDR3 is TGTGCCAGCAGTTACGGGCAGGGATGGACTGAAGCTTTCTTT. The encoded protein is CASSYGQGWTEAFF.

The sample holds a few counts of this clonotype. This chain connects TRBV20-1 to TRBJ2-1; 10 bases are a match to TRBD2. Germline V gene lookup returns CDR1 DFQATT and CDR2 SNEGSKA (reference sequence). After removal of 2 bases from V and 15 bases from J, the junction contained 16 bases not matched to a gene. The CDR3 is 15 residues long. The CDR3 DNA reads as TGCAGTGCTAGACAAACTAGCGGGATCGAATCCGGGCCGTTCTTC. Protein: CSARQTSGIESGPFF.

The table lists this clonotype with a few counts. This chain links TRBV4-2 with TRBJ2-7; D perhaps matches TRBD2 (6 bases). V lost 0 bases and J lost 4, with 19 bases in between. The CDR3 is made up of 17 amino acids. The germline V gene has CDR1 LGHNA and CDR2 YNFKEQ. CDR3 loop: CASSQDLGRGGTYEQYF. CDR3 in DNA: TGTGCCAGCAGCCAAGATCTGGGGCGCGGAGGGACTTACGAGCAGTACTTC.

V and J are TRBV28 and TRBJ1-4; D is possibly TRBD1 (6 bases). Looked up from germline, CDR1 is MDHEN and CDR2 is SYDVKM. The length of the CDR3 is 14 residues. Trimming removed 2 bases at V and 7 bases at J, with 11 bases between. The CDR3 nucleotides read TGTGCCAGCAGTTTAGTGACAGGAGCTGAAAAACTGTTTTTT. Protein sequence: CASSLVTGAEKLFF. The whole variable domain, filled in from reference TRBV28 and TRBJ1-4, reads DVKVTQSSRYLVKRTGEKVFLECVQDMDHENMFWYRQDPGLGLRLIYFSYDVKMKEKGDIPEGYSVSREKKERFSLILESASTNQTSMYLCASSLVTGAEKLFFGSGTQLSVL.

V and J are TRBV20-1 and TRBJ1-1; no definite D call. Trimming pared 6 bases from V and 11 bases from J, leaving 13 bases between. The CDR3 contains 10 residues. Germline assignment: CDR1 DFQATT and CDR2 SNEGSKA (reference sequence). CDR3 sequence reads: CSADGNLAFF. The CDR3 bases are TGCAGTGCCGACGGGAATTTGGCTTTCTTT.

The chain employs TRBV27 and TRBJ2-7; D not certain. This CDR3 has 15 amino acids. CDR1 MNHEY and CDR2 SMNVEV come from the germline V gene (reference sequence). The V gene lost 1 base and the J gene lost 3 bases, with 13 bases spanning the gap. The DNA of the CDR3 is TGTGCCAGCAGTTTATACTCGGGCTTTGTCTACGAGCAGTACTTC. This translates into CASSLYSGFVYEQYF.

This clonotype has more than one count but fewer than ten. This rearrangement joins TRBV4-2 to TRBJ2-1; 9 nucleotides line up with TRBD2. Trimming took 1 base from V and 4 from J; bases not matched to a gene: 5. The germline CDR1 and CDR2 sequences are LGHNA and YNFKEQ. This CDR3 has 16 residues. The chain's CDR3 is CASSQGREGLYNEQFF. CDR3 coding DNA: TGTGCCAGCAGCCAAGGGCGGGAGGGATTGTACAATGAGCAGTTCTTC.

The V call is TRBV14, the J call TRBJ1-1; D gene uncertain. Germline V gives CDR1 SGHDN, CDR2 FVKESK. CDR3 length: 14 residues. The germline V and J ends were trimmed by 0 bases and 2 bases, with 7 bases remaining between them. Here the CDR3 DNA reads TGTGCCAGCAGCCAAGAGGGGTTCAACACTGAAGCTTTCTTT. Translated, it gives CASSQEGFNTEAFF.

This clonotype occurred a few times. CDR3 sequence: CASSQDRVATYEQYF. The CDR3 DNA reads as TGTGCCAGCAGCCAAGATCGCGTGGCAACCTACGAGCAGTACTTC. The chain employs TRBV3-1 and TRBJ2-7; D is unresolved. The germline V gene encodes CDR1 LGHDT and CDR2 YNNKEL (reference sequence). The ends were cut back, 0 bases at V and 2 bases at J, with 11 bases in the middle. This CDR3 contains 15 residues.

This clonotype was recorded a few times. The genes are TRBV12-3 or TRBV12-4 and TRBJ2-3; D is uncertain. V dropped 5 bases and J dropped 6 bases, with 6 bases sitting between them. The CDR3 is 11 amino acids. CDR3 sequence (DNA): TGTGCCAGCAGTGCCTACGATACGCAGTATTTT. It encodes CASSAYDTQYF.

J is TRBJ2-3 and V is TRBV5-5; no clear D gene. CDR1 SGHKS and CDR2 YYEKEE come from the germline V gene (reference sequence). Trimming pared 1 base from V and 0 bases from J, leaving 9 bases between. CDR3 length: 15 residues. The CDR3 sequence: CASSLIGFSTDTQYF. The CDR3 DNA follows: TGTGCCAGCAGCTTGATTGGGTTTAGCACAGATACGCAGTATTTT.

This chain connects TRBV6-5 to TRBJ2-2; TRBD2 aligns across 12 bases. Germline CDR1 MNHEY, CDR2 SVGAGI. V was clipped by 3 bases and J by 3 bases; unmatched bases: 8. The CDR3 runs 18 residues. CDR3 sequence: CASSYSSGGGRDTGELFF. CDR3 nucleotides: TGTGCCAGCAGTTATTCTAGCGGGGGGGGCCGCGACACCGGGGAGCTGTTTTTT.

The genes are TRBV20-1 and TRBJ2-3; the D gene is possibly TRBD2 (6 bases). Trimming took off 5 bases at V and 0 bases at J, with 12 bases between the two ends. The CDR3 loop spans 14 amino acids. From germline, CDR1 is DFQATT and CDR2 SNEGSKA (reference sequence). The CDR3 region is CSAPDYLSTDTQYF. As DNA, the CDR3 is TGCAGTGCTCCGGACTACCTAAGCACAGATACGCAGTATTTT.

This clonotype was observed at least ten times. The chain recombines TRBV29-1 with TRBJ2-3, with 8 bases aligning to TRBD2. Trimming cost V 3 bases and J 8 bases; bases outside gene matches: 4. CDR1 SQVTM and CDR2 ANQGSEA come from the germline V gene. The CDR3 contains 12 residues. The CDR3, as DNA: TGCAGCGTTGATAGCGGGATTGGTACGCAGTATTTT. Amino acid sequence: CSVDSGIGTQYF.

V is TRBV4-2 and J is TRBJ2-3, with D perhaps TRBD2 (5 bases). The V gene's germline CDR1 is LGHNA and CDR2 YNFKEQ. V was shortened by 0 bases and J by 8 bases, with 15 bases between the two germline ends. CDR3 size: 15 residues. The CDR3 DNA follows: TGTGCCAGCAGCCAAGAAGGTAGCGCCTTGGGTACGCAGTATTTT. This sequence encodes CASSQEGSALGTQYF.